This T cell receptor (beta chain) was recovered during a study of human T cells and chemical hapten exposure. Study-wide results and caveats: The study found that DPC sensitization did not change TCRs above 1 in 1000 frequency.

Ten or more counts support this clonotype. Its specificity is not known. The germline V and J ends were trimmed by 6 bases and 9 bases, with 17 bases remaining between them. The CDR3 has 13 residues. The V gene's germline CDR1 is MDHEN and CDR2 SYDVKM. The authors' processing: The median was about 100,000 TCRs per sample, ranging roughly 23,224 to 690,600. TCRdb independently ran MiXCR on the RACE reads; one entry per CDR3 protein. These V and J calls originate from TCRdb's pipeline instead of the authors' own analysis. The table includes 75,000 to 95,000 distinct CDR3 sequences, around 11% detected once. Time point here: patch test 1, 2 weeks after DPC sensitization. This sample's treatment: therapeutic diphenylcyclopropenone sensitization with weekly scalp DPC.

The receptor comes from a woman aged 60-75 years with alopecia areata. Some clones in this sample may be carry-over from other donors' samples. This chain uses TRBV28 with TRBJ1-2, with a tentative D call TRBD1 (6 bases). Sample: whole blood, taken in connection with sensitization to the hapten diphenylcyclopropenone (DPC). CDR3 region: CASSPSWGGRYTF. The DNA for the CDR3 is TGTGCCAGCAGCCCATCATGGGGGGGCCGCTACACCTTC.